This T cell receptor (beta chain) was identified during a study of blood T cell repertoires in COVID-19. Background on the study: Donors in the United States, Italy and Spain gave samples during acute or convalescent COVID-19. PBMCs, B-cell-depleted T cells, or T cells provided the cDNA or gDNA that made up the material.

Original handling: Estimation of nucleated cell counts was performed using reference gene primer amplification. Clones were read by immunoSEQ multiplex PCR, and TCRdb kept only the in-frame ones, dropping some. From that table come the V and J calls and clone size; the DNA was used to work out D and trimming. The table includes 200,000 to 250,000 clones, about 89% detected once. CDR1 is SGHNT and CDR2 is YENEEA in the germline V gene. V lost 5 bases to trimming and J lost 5 bases, with 16 bases between them. This CDR3 region has 15 residues. This sequence joins TRBV11-3 and TRBJ2-1; tentative D call: TRBD2 (6 bases). The sample was peripheral blood. The sequence was collected from a woman aged 60-70 years who had recovered from COVID-19. In nucleotides, the CDR3 is TGTGCCAGCAGCCCCCTCCGGGGGATTAACAATGAGCAGTTCTTC. Its protein product is CASSPLRGINNEQFF.